The rows below give T cell receptor beta chains drawn from one sample of a study of response to subunit inactivated influenza vaccine. MiXCR was run by TCRdb on the RT-PCR reads, yielding one entry per CDR3 protein. The repertoire includes about 540,000 distinct CDR3 sequences, approximately 24% of them detected once, and around 2.8% sits in the top ten. These data were also reused for a study on T cells expressing NK-cell markers.

The sequencing here drew on CD4+ T cells sorted from PBMCs, taken 12 days after vaccination. These receptors originate from a man in his fifties who received an inactivated influenza vaccine. The CDR3 runs from the conserved cysteine through the conserved F or W. A D gene is named only where the DNA matches it firmly. A clone size is listed for some rows: how often the clone was seen (once, few, many), or a class if it is expanded.

J: TRBJ2-2
V: TRBV29-1
size: NA
D: TRBD2
CDR3: CSAGTGTSGTGELFF
DNA: TGCAGCGCCGGAACCGGCACTAGCGGCACCGGGGAGCTGTTTTTT

J: TRBJ2-3
V: TRBV28
size: NA
D: NA
CDR3: CASSLLGGGNFPPDTQYF
DNA: TGTGCCAGCAGTTTATTAGGTGGTGGCAACTTCCCCCCAGATACGCAGTATTTT

J: TRBJ2-2
V: TRBV11-2
size: NA
D: TRBD2
CDR3: CASRPRLAGETGELFF
DNA: TGTGCCAGCAGACCTCGGCTAGCGGGAGAAACCGGGGAGCTGTTTTTT

J: TRBJ1-5
V: TRBV28
size: few
D: NA
CDR3: CASSTPRGGHNQPQHF
DNA: TGTGCCAGCAGTACTCCAAGGGGTGGCCACAATCAGCCCCAGCATTTT

J: TRBJ1-2
V: TRBV5-1
size: NA
D: TRBD1
CDR3: CASSTGQASYGYTF
DNA: TGCGCCAGCAGCACGGGACAGGCAAGCTATGGCTACACCTTC

J: TRBJ2-3
V: TRBV25-1
size: NA
D: NA
CDR3: CASSEAGATQYF
DNA: TGTGCCAGCAGTGAAGCAGGTGCTACGCAGTATTTT

J: TRBJ1-5
V: TRBV21-1
size: NA
D: NA
CDR3: CASSKFGGGLGNQPQHF
DNA: TGTGCCAGCAGCAAATTTGGAGGGGGTTTGGGGAATCAGCCCCAGCATTTT

J: TRBJ2-1
V: TRBV6-2/TRBV6-3
size: NA
D: NA
CDR3: CASSYYGGTYNEQFF
DNA: TGTGCCAGCAGTTACTACGGCGGGACCTACAATGAGCAGTTCTTC

J: TRBJ2-3
V: TRBV7-8
size: NA
D: NA
CDR3: CASSLRRGRYTDTQYF
DNA: TGTGCCAGCAGCTTACGGCGGGGGCGATACACAGATACGCAGTATTTT

J: TRBJ2-1
V: TRBV29-1
size: few
D: NA
CDR3: CSVELSYNEQFF
DNA: TGCAGCGTAGAGCTATCCTACAATGAGCAGTTCTTC

J: TRBJ1-2
V: TRBV14
size: few
D: NA
CDR3: CASSQDHYGLVGYTF
DNA: TGTGCCAGCAGCCAAGATCATTACGGTTTAGTCGGCTACACCTTC

J: TRBJ2-2
V: TRBV7-3
size: few
D: NA
CDR3: CASRQGRGTGELFF
DNA: TGTGCCAGCAGGCAGGGTCGGGGCACCGGGGAGCTGTTTTTT

J: TRBJ2-5
V: TRBV20-1
size: few
D: NA
CDR3: CSARQGGLETQYF
DNA: TGCAGTGCTAGGCAGGGGGGATTAGAGACCCAGTACTTC

J: TRBJ2-7
V: TRBV28
size: NA
D: NA
CDR3: CASRAGRSYEQYF
DNA: TGTGCCAGCAGAGCAGGTCGCTCCTACGAGCAGTACTTC

J: TRBJ2-3
V: TRBV24-1
size: NA
D: NA
CDR3: CATSDSNRADTQYF
DNA: TGTGCCACCAGTGATTCCAACAGGGCAGATACGCAGTATTTT

J: TRBJ2-5
V: TRBV7-9
size: many
D: NA
CDR3: CASSSSGQRETQYF
DNA: TGTGCCAGCAGCTCAAGCGGACAAAGAGAGACCCAGTACTTC

J: TRBJ2-1
V: TRBV7-2
size: NA
D: NA
CDR3: CASSFQYGRSYNEQFF
DNA: TGTGCCAGCAGCTTCCAGTATGGGAGGTCCTACAATGAGCAGTTCTTC

J: TRBJ2-7
V: TRBV10-3
size: NA
D: TRBD2
CDR3: CAISEHPGLSGVEYF
DNA: TGTGCCATCAGTGAGCACCCGGGCCTTAGCGGGGTCGAGTACTTC

J: TRBJ2-5
V: TRBV29-1
size: NA
D: TRBD1
CDR3: CSAHGTGGKTQYF
DNA: TGCAGCGCCCACGGGACAGGGGGAAAGACCCAGTACTTC

J: TRBJ2-5
V: TRBV12-3/TRBV12-4
size: NA
D: NA
CDR3: CASSLAGRAQYF
DNA: TGTGCCAGCAGTTTAGCGGGACGGGCCCAGTACTTC

J: TRBJ2-3
V: TRBV3-1
size: few
D: NA
CDR3: CASSQDFRDFTDTQYF
DNA: TGTGCCAGCAGCCAAGATTTCCGGGATTTCACAGATACGCAGTATTTT

J: TRBJ2-5
V: TRBV7-3
size: NA
D: NA
CDR3: CASSASGISETQYF
DNA: TGTGCCAGCAGCGCCTCCGGTATATCGGAGACCCAGTACTTC

J: TRBJ2-7
V: TRBV4-3
size: few
D: NA
CDR3: CASSQKEDSSYEQYF
DNA: TGCGCCAGCAGCCAGAAAGAAGACAGCTCCTACGAGCAGTACTTC

J: TRBJ2-1
V: TRBV7-2
size: NA
D: TRBD2
CDR3: CASSLWTSGANEQFF
DNA: TGTGCCAGCAGCTTATGGACTAGCGGAGCCAATGAGCAGTTCTTC

J: TRBJ2-7
V: TRBV5-1
size: NA
D: NA
CDR3: CASSANSYEQYF
DNA: TGCGCCAGCAGCGCCAATTCCTACGAGCAGTACTTC

J: TRBJ2-1
V: TRBV4-2
size: few
D: TRBD2
CDR3: CASSQGTSGGSSYNEQFF
DNA: TGTGCCAGCAGCCAAGGGACTAGCGGGGGGAGCTCCTACAATGAGCAGTTCTTC